The rows below give T cell receptor beta chains drawn from one sample of a study of blood T cells in healthy people across ages. MiXCR, applied by TCRdb to the 5' RACE reads, yields one record per CDR3 protein. The sample yields 1,800,000 or so distinct CDR3 sequences, roughly two fifths seen once. Sequences were obtained from blood. These receptors were taken from a human donor in good health. The CDR3 runs from the conserved cysteine through the conserved F or W. D genes are given only for firm matches. Expanded clones get a size class; other rows say once, few or many, or leave the size out.

v_gene	j_gene	abundance	d_gene	CDR3nt	CDR3aa
TRBV6-2/TRBV6-3	TRBJ2-3	NA	TRBD1	TGTGCCAGCAGTTACTTAAATAGACAGGGCGCAGATACGCAGTATTTT	CASSYLNRQGADTQYF
TRBV3-1	TRBJ1-2	NA	TRBD1	TGTGCCAGCAGCCATGGGGACAGAGATGGCTACACCTTC	CASSHGDRDGYTF
TRBV9	TRBJ2-3	NA	TRBD1	TGTGCCAGCAGCGCAAAGGGACAGATTAGCACAGATGCGCAGTATTTT	CASSAKGQISTDAQYF
TRBV10-3	TRBJ2-3	few	TRBD2	TGTGCCATCAGTATTAGCGGGGGCACCGGAGAGACAGATACGCAGTATTTT	CAISISGGTGETDTQYF
TRBV4-2	TRBJ2-5	NA	NA	TGTGCCAGCAGCCGCCCCGGTCGCCCCCAAGAGACCCAGTACTTC	CASSRPGRPQETQYF
TRBV7-9	TRBJ1-2	NA	NA	TGTGCCAGCAGCTTATGGAGCCACTATGGCTACACCTTC	CASSLWSHYGYTF
TRBV9	TRBJ2-3	NA	TRBD2	TGTGCCAGCAGCTTTAGCGGGGGGGCCGTTGGAAATACGCAGTATTTT	CASSFSGGAVGNTQYF
TRBV10-2	TRBJ1-1	NA	NA	TGCGCCAGTACCCGGGTGGACATGAACACTGAAGCTTTCTTT	CASTRVDMNTEAFF
TRBV3-1	TRBJ2-1	few	NA	TGTGCCAGCAGCCAAGACAAGGGACCGGGATACAATGAGCAGTTCTTC	CASSQDKGPGYNEQFF
TRBV5-1	TRBJ2-7	NA	NA	TGCGCCAGCAGCTTGTGGCCCGACTACGAGCAGTACTTC	CASSLWPDYEQYF
TRBV9	TRBJ2-1	few	NA	TGTGCCAGCAGCTCCAGAGGGACCACATACAATGAGCAGTTCTTC	CASSSRGTTYNEQFF
TRBV28	TRBJ2-7	few	TRBD2	TGTGCCAGCAGTGCCCTCGGGACTACCTTTCTGCTCGAGCAGTACTTC	CASSALGTTFLLEQYF
TRBV7-3	TRBJ1-2	NA	NA	TGTGCCAGCAGCTTAACCAGGGAAGGTGGCTACACCTTC	CASSLTREGGYTF
TRBV5-1	TRBJ1-2	once	NA	TGCGCCAGCAGCTTCCAAGGAAGCGATAACTATGGCTACACCTTC	CASSFQGSDNYGYTF
TRBV18	TRBJ2-7	NA	TRBD2	TGTGCCAGCTCACCACCGGGACTAGCGGGGGTTTACGAGCAGTACTTC	CASSPPGLAGVYEQYF
TRBV4-3	TRBJ1-1	once	TRBD1	TGCGCCAGCAGCCAAGGGACAGGGATAAGCACTGAAGCTTTCTTT	CASSQGTGISTEAFF